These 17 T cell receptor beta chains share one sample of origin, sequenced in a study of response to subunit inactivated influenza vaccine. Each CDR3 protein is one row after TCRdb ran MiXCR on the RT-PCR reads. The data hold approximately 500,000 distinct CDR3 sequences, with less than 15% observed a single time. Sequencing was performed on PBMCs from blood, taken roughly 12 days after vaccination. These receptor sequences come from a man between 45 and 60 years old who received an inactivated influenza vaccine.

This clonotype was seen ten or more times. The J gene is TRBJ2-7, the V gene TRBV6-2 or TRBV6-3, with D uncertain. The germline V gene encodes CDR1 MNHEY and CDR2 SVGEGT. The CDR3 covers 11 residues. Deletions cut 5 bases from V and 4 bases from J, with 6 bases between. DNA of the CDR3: TGTGCCAGCAGTACCTTATACGAGCAGTACTTC. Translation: CASSTLYEQYF.

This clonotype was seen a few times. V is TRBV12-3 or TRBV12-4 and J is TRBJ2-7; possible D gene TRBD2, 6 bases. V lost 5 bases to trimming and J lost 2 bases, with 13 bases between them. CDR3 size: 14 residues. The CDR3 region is CASSPRGPTYEQYF. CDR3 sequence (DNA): TGTGCCAGCAGTCCGCGGGGACCAACCTACGAGCAGTACTTC.

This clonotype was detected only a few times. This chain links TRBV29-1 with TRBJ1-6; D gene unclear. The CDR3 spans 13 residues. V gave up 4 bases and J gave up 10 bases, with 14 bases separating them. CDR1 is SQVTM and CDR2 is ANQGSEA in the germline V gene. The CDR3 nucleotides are TGCAGCGTTGGGCAGGAGCCTAACTCACCCCTCCACTTT. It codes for CSVGQEPNSPLHF.

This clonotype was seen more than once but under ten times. For the CDR3, the DNA is TGCGCCAGCAGCTCCATGAACAGGGACACCGGGGAGCTGTTTTTT. Amino acid sequence: CASSSMNRDTGELFF. The rearrangement uses TRBV5-1 and TRBJ2-2; tentatively, D is TRBD1 (6 bases). The V end lost 3 bases, the J end lost 3 bases, and 12 bases lay between the germline ends. This CDR3 is 15 amino acids long. Germline assignment: CDR1 SGHRS and CDR2 YFSETQ.

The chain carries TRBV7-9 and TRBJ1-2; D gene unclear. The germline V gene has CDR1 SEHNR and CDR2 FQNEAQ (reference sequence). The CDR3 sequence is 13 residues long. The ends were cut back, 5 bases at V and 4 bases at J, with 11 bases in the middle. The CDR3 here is CASSHGGSYGYTF. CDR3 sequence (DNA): TGTGCCAGCAGCCACGGAGGTAGCTATGGCTACACCTTC.

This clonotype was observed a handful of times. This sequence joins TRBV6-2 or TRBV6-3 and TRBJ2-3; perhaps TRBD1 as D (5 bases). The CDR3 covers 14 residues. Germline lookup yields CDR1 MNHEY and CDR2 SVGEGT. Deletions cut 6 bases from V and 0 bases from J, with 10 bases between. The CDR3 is CASRRQQSTDTQYF. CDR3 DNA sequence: TGTGCCAGCAGGCGACAGCAGAGCACAGATACGCAGTATTTT.

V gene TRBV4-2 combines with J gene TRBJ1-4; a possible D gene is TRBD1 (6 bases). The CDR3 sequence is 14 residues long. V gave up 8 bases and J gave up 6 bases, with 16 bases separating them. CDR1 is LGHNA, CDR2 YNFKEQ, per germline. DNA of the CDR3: TGTGCCAGCGCCAGGGGCGATGGGGATGAAAAACTGTTTTTT. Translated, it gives CASARGDGDEKLFF.

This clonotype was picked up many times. Here the CDR3 DNA reads TGTGCCAGCAGTTTTGGGTCAGTTAATGAGCAGTTCTTC. Encoded protein: CASSFGSVNEQFF. This chain links TRBV12-3 or TRBV12-4 with TRBJ2-1; no firm D call. V lost 3 bases and J 7 bases, leaving 10 bases between the germline ends. The length of the CDR3 is 13 residues.

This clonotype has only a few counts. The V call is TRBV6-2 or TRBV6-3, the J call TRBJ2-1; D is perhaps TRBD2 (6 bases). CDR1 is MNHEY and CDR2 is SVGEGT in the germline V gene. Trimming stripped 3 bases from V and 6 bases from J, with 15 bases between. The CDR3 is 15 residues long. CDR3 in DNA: TGTGCCAGCAGTTATTGGGGGGACGTGGGCAATGAGCAGTTCTTC. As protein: CASSYWGDVGNEQFF.

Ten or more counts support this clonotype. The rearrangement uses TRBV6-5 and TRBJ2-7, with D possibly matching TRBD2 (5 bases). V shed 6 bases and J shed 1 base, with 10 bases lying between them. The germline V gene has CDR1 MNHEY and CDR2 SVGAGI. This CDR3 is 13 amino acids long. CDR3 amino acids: CASSYRDSYEQYF. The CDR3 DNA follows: TGTGCCAGCAGCTACCGGGATTCCTACGAGCAGTACTTC.

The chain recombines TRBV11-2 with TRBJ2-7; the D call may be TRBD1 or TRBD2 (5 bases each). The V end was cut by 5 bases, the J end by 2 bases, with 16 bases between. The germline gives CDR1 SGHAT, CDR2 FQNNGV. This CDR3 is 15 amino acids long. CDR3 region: CASSPWDVGPYEQYF. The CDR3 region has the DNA TGTGCCAGCAGCCCGTGGGACGTGGGCCCCTACGAGCAGTACTTC.

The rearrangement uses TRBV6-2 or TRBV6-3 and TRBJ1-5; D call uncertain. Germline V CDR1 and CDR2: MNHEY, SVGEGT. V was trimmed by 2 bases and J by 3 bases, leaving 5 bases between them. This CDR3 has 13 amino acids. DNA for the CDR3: TGTGCCAGCAGTTACAGCGTCAATCAGCCCCAGCATTTT. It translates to CASSYSVNQPQHF.

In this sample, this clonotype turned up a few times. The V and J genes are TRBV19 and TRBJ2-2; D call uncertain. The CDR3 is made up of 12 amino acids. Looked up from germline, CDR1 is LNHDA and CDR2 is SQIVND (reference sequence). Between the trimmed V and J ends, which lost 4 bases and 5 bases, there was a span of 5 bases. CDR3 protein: CASSTLTGELFF. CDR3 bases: TGTGCCAGTAGTACGCTGACCGGGGAGCTGTTTTTT. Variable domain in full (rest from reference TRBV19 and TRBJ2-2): DGGITQSPKYLFRKEGQNVTLSCEQNLNHDAMYWYRQDPGQGLRLIYYSQIVNDFQKGDIAEGYSVSREKKESFPLTVTSAQKNPTAFYLCASSTLTGELFFGEGSRLTVL.

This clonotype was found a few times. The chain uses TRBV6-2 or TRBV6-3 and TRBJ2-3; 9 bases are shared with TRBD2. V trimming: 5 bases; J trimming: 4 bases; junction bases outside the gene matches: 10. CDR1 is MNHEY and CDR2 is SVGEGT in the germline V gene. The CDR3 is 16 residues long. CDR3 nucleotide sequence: TGTGCCAGCAGTGGACGGACTAGCGCGATCCCAGATACGCAGTATTTT. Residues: CASSGRTSAIPDTQYF.

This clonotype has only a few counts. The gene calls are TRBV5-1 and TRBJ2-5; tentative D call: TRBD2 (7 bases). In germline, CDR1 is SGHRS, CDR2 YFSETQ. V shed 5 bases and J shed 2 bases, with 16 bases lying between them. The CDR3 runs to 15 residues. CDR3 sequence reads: CASSRSGTQQETQYF. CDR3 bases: TGCGCCAGCAGTCGGAGCGGGACACAACAAGAGACCCAGTACTTC.

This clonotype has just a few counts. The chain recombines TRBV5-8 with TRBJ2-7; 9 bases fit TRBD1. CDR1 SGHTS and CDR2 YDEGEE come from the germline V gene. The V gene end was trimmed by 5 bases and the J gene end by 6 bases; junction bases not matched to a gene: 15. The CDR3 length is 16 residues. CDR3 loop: CASRPRTGANPFEQYF. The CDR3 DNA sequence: TGTGCCAGCAGACCACGGACAGGGGCGAACCCATTCGAGCAGTACTTC.

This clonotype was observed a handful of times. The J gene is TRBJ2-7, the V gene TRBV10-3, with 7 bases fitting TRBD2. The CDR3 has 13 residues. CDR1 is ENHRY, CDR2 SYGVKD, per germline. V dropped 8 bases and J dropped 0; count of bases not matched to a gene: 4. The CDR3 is CAISSGNSYEQYF. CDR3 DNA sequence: TGTGCCATCTCTAGCGGAAACTCCTACGAGCAGTACTTC.